The source of this T cell receptor beta chain is a study of control samples from healthy donors and cancer patients. Repertoires were generated with immunoSEQ multiplex PCR, while TCRdb's copy carries only in-frame clones and drops some. The table lists fewer than 45,000 clones, more than 85% of them singletons. The CDR3 contains 14 residues. The V end was cut by 0 bases, the J end by 4 bases, with 10 bases between. Germline V gene data show CDR1 as SGHDT and CDR2 as YYEEEE. The chain recombines TRBV5-6 with TRBJ1-2, with a possible D match to TRBD1 (5 bases). The source of this sequence is a middle-aged woman with head and neck cancer. The specimen was PBMCs. CDR3 DNA: TGTGCCAGCAGCTTGGGACAGCTATCCTATGGCTACACCTTC. Its translation: CASSLGQLSYGYTF.